These 13 T cell receptor beta chains were all obtained from the same sample, sequenced in a study of cytotoxic CD8 clonotypes in ibrutinib-treated CLL. Clones were read by immunoSEQ multiplex PCR, and TCRdb kept only the in-frame ones, dropping some. The repertoire consists of around 310,000 clones, with 80% occurring once and the leading ten covering under 8.5%. The source material was PBMCs, sampled before ibrutinib treatment. The receptor set was obtained from a human donor with chronic lymphocytic leukemia.

The genes are TRBV11-2 and TRBJ1-2, with TRBD1 as a possible D gene (5 bases). Germline loops: CDR1 SGHAT, CDR2 FQNNGV. The CDR3 length is 13 residues. V shed 7 bases and J shed 8 bases, with 17 bases lying between them. The chain's CDR3 is CASTKTWGEGYTF. The CDR3, as DNA: TGTGCCAGCACTAAAACCTGGGGGGAAGGCTACACCTTC.

This chain connects TRBV12-5 to TRBJ2-2, with D possibly TRBD1 on 6 matching bases. Germline V lookup: CDR1 LGHNT, CDR2 FRNRAP. V was cut by 8 bases and J by 0 bases, with 10 bases left in between. The CDR3 extends over 14 amino acids. The CDR3 sequence is CASTGNPNTGELFF. The CDR3 DNA reads as TGTGCTAGTACAGGGAACCCGAACACCGGGGAGCTGTTTTTT.

Only one count was recorded for this clone. This sequence joins TRBV29-1 and TRBJ2-4, with 8 bases identical to TRBD1. The junction had 5 bases not matched to a gene; V was cut back by 6 bases and J by 1 base. Per germline, CDR1 SQVTM and CDR2 ANQGSEA. CDR3 length: 14 amino acids. Here the CDR3 DNA reads TGCAGCGTCGCGGACAGGGTGGCCAAAAACATTCAGTACTTC. Its translation: CSVADRVAKNIQYF.

The rearrangement uses TRBV15 and TRBJ2-3; TRBD2 agrees at 12 bases. Germline lookup yields CDR1 LNHNV and CDR2 YYDKDF (reference sequence). V lost 1 base and J lost 5; bases outside the gene matches: 4. There are 16 residues in the CDR3. The CDR3 region has the DNA TGTGCCACCAGCAGAGCGCTAGCGGGAGGGGGAGATACGCAGTATTTT. It encodes CATSRALAGGGDTQYF.

The V gene is TRBV2, the J gene TRBJ2-5, with D uncertain. There are 12 residues in the CDR3. Germline CDR1 SNHLY, CDR2 FYNNEI. Trimming removed 8 bases at V and 5 bases at J, with 12 bases between. CDR3 coding DNA: TGTGCCAGCCGACTCGAGGACGAGACCCAGTACTTC. Protein product: CASRLEDETQYF.

The V and J genes are TRBV19 and TRBJ1-3; D gene unclear. V was cut by 1 base and J by 3 bases, with 13 bases left in between. CDR1 is LNHDA, CDR2 SQIVND, per germline (reference sequence). This CDR3 is 16 amino acids long. The CDR3 region has the DNA TGTGCCAGTAGTATAGGCCCGGGGAAAGGTGGAAACACCATATATTTT. This gives the protein CASSIGPGKGGNTIYF.

The chain employs TRBV12-5 and TRBJ1-5; no firm D call. Germline V gene sequence: CDR1 LGHNT, CDR2 FRNRAP. With 5 bases removed from V and 3 bases from J, the gap between germline ends came to 2 bases. The length of the CDR3 is 11 residues. The CDR3 is CASGHNQPQHF. In DNA form, the CDR3 reads TGTGCTAGTGGTCACAATCAGCCCCAGCATTTT.

The rearrangement links TRBV19 to TRBJ1-2; TRBD1 might be the D (6 bases). V lost 6 bases, J lost 2 bases, and 10 bases lay in between. CDR1 and CDR2 (germline): LNHDA, SQIVND (reference sequence). CDR3 length: 13 residues. The DNA for the CDR3 is TGTGCCAGTAGCCCAGGGGTGAACTATGGCTACACCTTC. Its translation: CASSPGVNYGYTF. Together with reference TRBV19 and TRBJ1-2, the CDR3 gives the full variable domain: DGGITQSPKYLFRKEGQNVTLSCEQNLNHDAMYWYRQDPGQGLRLIYYSQIVNDFQKGDIAEGYSVSREKKESFPLTVTSAQKNPTAFYLCASSPGVNYGYTFGSGTRLTVV.

The count of this clone is one. The gene calls are TRBV4-3 and TRBJ2-2, with D uncertain. Trimming cost V 0 bases and J 5 bases, with 7 bases left between them. The germline gives CDR1 LGHNA, CDR2 YSLEER. This CDR3 has 14 residues. CDR3 sequence reads: CASSQDSFTGELFF. DNA of the CDR3: TGCGCCAGCAGCCAAGATTCGTTTACCGGGGAGCTGTTTTTT.

The chain recombines TRBV4-2 with TRBJ1-1; D is undetermined. CDR1 LGHNA and CDR2 YNFKEQ come from the germline V gene. V was trimmed by 3 bases and J by 7 bases, leaving 12 bases between them. The CDR3 sequence is 13 residues long. The CDR3: CASSQDSRREAFF. Written as DNA, the CDR3 is TGTGCCAGCAGCCAGGACTCGAGGCGTGAAGCTTTCTTT.

The chain couples TRBV15 to TRBJ2-6; possibly TRBD1 for D (5 bases). Germline CDR1 is LNHNV and CDR2 is YYDKDF (reference sequence). This CDR3 is built from 16 residues. Trimming left V 3 bases short and J 1 base short, with 10 bases between. CDR3: CATSSSRASGANVLTF. The CDR3 coding sequence is TGTGCCACCAGCAGTTCCAGGGCTTCTGGGGCCAACGTCCTGACTTTC.

The chain couples TRBV4-2 to TRBJ2-3; TRBD2 agrees at 7 bases. V lost 4 bases and J lost 0; bases outside the gene matches: 1. The germline CDR1 and CDR2 sequences are LGHNA and YNFKEQ. CDR3 length: 14 amino acids. In DNA, the CDR3 is TGTGCCAGCAGCCTTAGCGGGAGCACAGATACGCAGTATTTT. Protein: CASSLSGSTDTQYF.

The table lists this clone with a few counts. The chain combines TRBV29-1 with TRBJ2-7; D tentatively fits TRBD1 or TRBD2 (5 bases each). Trimming shortened V by 7 bases and J by 4 bases, and 8 bases separated the two germline ends. This CDR3 contains 10 residues. The germline V gene encodes CDR1 SQVTM and CDR2 ANQGSEA. The CDR3 spells CSGGDYEQYF. The CDR3 DNA follows: TGCAGCGGAGGGGATTACGAGCAGTACTTC.